The 8 T cell receptor beta chains given below trace back to one sample, sequenced in a study of cytomegalovirus exposure and HLA in healthy donors. The primer mix had 60 Vbeta and 13 Jbeta primers. The data were produced by immunoSEQ multiplex PCR, yet TCRdb's version contains in-frame clones alone and is incomplete. The sample contains 150,000 or so clones, approximately 80% of which appear only once. Sequenced sample: PBMCs. The receptors derive from a man aged 30 to 45 in good health and CMV-seropositive.

This chain links TRBV28 with TRBJ1-5; the match to TRBD1 covers 9 bases. The germline CDR1 and CDR2 sequences are MDHEN and SYDVKM. The CDR3 loop spans 15 amino acids. The V and J ends lost 2 bases and 4 bases, in that order; junction bases with no gene match: 3. The CDR3 bases are TGTGCCAGCAGTTTAACAGGGGGCAAGAATCAGCCCCAGCATTTT. This translates into CASSLTGGKNQPQHF.

The count of this clone is one. This chain uses TRBV2 with TRBJ1-5, with a tentative D call TRBD1 (5 bases). Germline V lookup: CDR1 SNHLY, CDR2 FYNNEI. V lost 5 bases and J lost 5, with 10 bases in between. This CDR3 is built from 13 residues. The CDR3 spells CASSREGDQPQHF. The DNA for the CDR3 is TGTGCCAGCAGTAGAGAAGGGGATCAGCCCCAGCATTTT. Full variable domain (outside the CDR3, taken from reference TRBV2 and TRBJ1-5): EPEVTQTPSHQVTQMGQEVILRCVPISNHLYFYWYRQILGQKVEFLVSFYNNEISEKSEIFDDQFSVERPDGSNFTLKIRSTKLEDSAMYFCASSREGDQPQHFGDGTRLSIL.

The CDR3 region is CASSLNNRNTRGTEAFF. The CDR3 DNA reads as TGTGCCAGCAGCTTAAATAACAGAAATACCCGGGGGACTGAAGCTTTCTTT. The chain joins TRBV7-8 to TRBJ1-1, with D maybe TRBD1 (5 bases). Germline V gene data show CDR1 as SGHVS and CDR2 as FQNEAQ. The CDR3 is 17 residues long. V was cut by 2 bases and J by 5 bases, with 21 bases left in between. Together with reference TRBV7-8 and TRBJ1-1, the CDR3 gives the full variable domain: GAGVSQSPRYKVAKRGQDVALRCDPISGHVSLFWYQQALGQGPEFLTYFQNEAQLDKSGLPSDRFFAERPEGSVSTLKIQRTQQEDSAVYLCASSLNNRNTRGTEAFFGQGTRLTVV.

The chain employs TRBV5-4 and TRBJ2-1; 9 bases line up with TRBD2. Germline CDR1 is SGHNT and CDR2 is YYREEE (reference sequence). The CDR3 spans 16 residues. V trimming: 0 bases; J trimming: 7 bases; junction bases outside the gene matches: 8. Written as DNA, the CDR3 is TGTGCCAGCAGCTTGGCACGCGGGAGGGGAATGAATGAGCAGTTCTTC. Protein product: CASSLARGRGMNEQFF.

V and J are TRBV9 and TRBJ2-5; TRBD2 aligns across 14 bases. Germline lookup yields CDR1 SGDLS and CDR2 YYNGEE. Unmatched junction bases numbered 6, after V lost 4 bases and J lost 4 bases. This CDR3 region has 16 residues. CDR3 region: CASSTGLAGVRETQYF. The CDR3 nucleotides are TGTGCCAGCAGCACGGGACTAGCGGGAGTCCGAGAGACCCAGTACTTC. Filled out from reference TRBV9 and TRBJ2-5, the complete variable domain reads DSGVTQTPKHLITATGQRVTLRCSPRSGDLSVYWYQQSLDQGLQFLIQYYNGEERAKGNILERFSAQQFPDLHSELNLSSLELGDSALYFCASSTGLAGVRETQYFGPGTRLLVL.

The chain has TRBV13 and TRBJ1-2, with D perhaps TRBD1 (5 bases). Germline V gene data show CDR1 as PRHDT and CDR2 as FYEKMQ (reference sequence). The CDR3 spans 16 residues. V was cut by 0 bases and J by 2 bases, with 13 bases left in between. Here the CDR3 reads CASSLGLGGANYGYTF. CDR3 DNA sequence: TGTGCCAGCAGCTTAGGCCTGGGAGGGGCGAACTATGGCTACACCTTC.

V gene TRBV7-8 combines with J gene TRBJ1-1, with D hard to call. This CDR3 is 12 amino acids long. V dropped 5 bases and J dropped 5 bases, with 9 bases sitting between them. Germline CDR1 SGHVS, CDR2 FQNEAQ. The CDR3 region has the DNA TGTGCCAGCAGCCCAGAACTAACTGAAGCTTTCTTT. The encoded protein is CASSPELTEAFF.

This rearrangement joins TRBV6-1 to TRBJ2-5, with 8 bases aligning to TRBD2. Germline trimming cut 0 bases from V and 9 bases from J; bases unmatched to any gene: 12. The CDR3 covers 16 residues. Germline V CDR1 and CDR2: MNHNS, SASEGT. In DNA form, the CDR3 reads TGTGCCAGCAGTGAAGCGCTCAGCGGGAGCCCCCGGGCCCAGTACTTC. Its translation: CASSEALSGSPRAQYF.